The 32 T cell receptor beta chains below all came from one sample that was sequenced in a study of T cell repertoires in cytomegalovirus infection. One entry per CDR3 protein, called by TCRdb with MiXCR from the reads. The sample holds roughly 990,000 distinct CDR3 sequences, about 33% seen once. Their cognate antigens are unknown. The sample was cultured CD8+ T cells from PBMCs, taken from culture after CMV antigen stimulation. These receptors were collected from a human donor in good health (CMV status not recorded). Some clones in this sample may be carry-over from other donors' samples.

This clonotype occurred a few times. The CDR3 spells CASSKTGFNQPQHF. In DNA, the CDR3 is TGCGCCAGCAGCAAGACAGGGTTCAATCAGCCCCAGCATTTT. The chain links TRBV5-1 to TRBJ1-5; 7 bases are a match to TRBD1. CDR3 length equals 14 residues. CDR1 SGHRS and CDR2 YFSETQ come from the germline V gene. The junction had 4 bases not matched to a gene; V was cut back by 4 bases and J by 3 bases. The whole variable domain, filled in from reference TRBV5-1 and TRBJ1-5, reads KAGVTQTPRYLIKTRGQQVTLSCSPISGHRSVSWYQQTPGQGLQFLFEYFSETQRNKGNFPGRFSGRQFSNSRSEMNVSTLELGDSALYLCASSKTGFNQPQHFGDGTRLSIL.

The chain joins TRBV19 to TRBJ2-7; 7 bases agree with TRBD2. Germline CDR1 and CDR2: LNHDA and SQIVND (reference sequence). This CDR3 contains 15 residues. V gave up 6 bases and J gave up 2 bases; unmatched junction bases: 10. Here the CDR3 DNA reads TGTGCCAGTAGCCTCGGGGAGGGCCCTACCTACGAGCAGTACTTC. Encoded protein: CASSLGEGPTYEQYF.

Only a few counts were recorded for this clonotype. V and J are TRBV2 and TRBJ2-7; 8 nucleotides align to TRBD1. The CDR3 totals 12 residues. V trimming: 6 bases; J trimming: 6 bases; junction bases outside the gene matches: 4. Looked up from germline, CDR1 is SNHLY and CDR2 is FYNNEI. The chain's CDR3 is CASRDRVSEQYV. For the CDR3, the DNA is TGTGCCAGCAGGGACAGGGTGAGCGAGCAGTACGTC.

CDR3 residues: CSARETPNSGNTIYF. In DNA form, the CDR3 reads TGCAGTGCTAGGGAGACTCCGAACTCTGGAAACACCATATATTTT. This chain links TRBV20-1 with TRBJ1-3; no firm D call. Germline lookup yields CDR1 DFQATT and CDR2 SNEGSKA (reference sequence). Trimming stripped 3 bases from V and 0 bases from J, with 12 bases between. CDR3 length equals 15 residues.

The CDR3 bases are TGTGCCAGCAGTTCTGTGGAATACCCGTCCAAGCCCCTCCACTTT. This encodes CASSSVEYPSKPLHF. The V gene is TRBV28, the J gene TRBJ1-6; no definite D call. The CDR3 runs to 15 residues. Trimming cost V 4 bases and J 13 bases, with 20 bases left between them. Germline values: CDR1 MDHEN, CDR2 SYDVKM.

The CDR3 loop is CASSYGRWWETQYF. The CDR3 DNA reads TGTGCCAGCAGTTATGGAAGATGGTGGGAGACCCAGTACTTC. This chain joins TRBV6-5 and TRBJ2-5; D is uncertain. The CDR3 spans 14 residues. V dropped 3 bases and J dropped 5 bases, with 13 bases sitting between them. CDR1 and CDR2 (germline): MNHEY, SVGAGI.

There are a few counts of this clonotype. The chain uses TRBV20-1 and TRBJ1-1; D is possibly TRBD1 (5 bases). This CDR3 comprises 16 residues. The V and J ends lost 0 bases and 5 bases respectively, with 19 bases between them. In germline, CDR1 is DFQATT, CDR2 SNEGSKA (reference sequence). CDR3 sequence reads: CSARDIKRGFGTEAFF. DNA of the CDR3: TGCAGTGCTAGAGATATCAAAAGGGGATTTGGGACTGAAGCTTTCTTT.

The CDR3: CASSQARGYNEQFF. CDR3 sequence (DNA): TGCGCCAGCAGCCAAGCCCGGGGCTACAATGAGCAGTTCTTC. The gene calls are TRBV4-1 and TRBJ2-1; possibly TRBD2 for D (5 bases). The V gene's germline CDR1 is MGHRA and CDR2 YSYEKL. This CDR3 region has 14 residues. V was shortened by 1 base and J by 3 bases, with 7 bases between the two germline ends.

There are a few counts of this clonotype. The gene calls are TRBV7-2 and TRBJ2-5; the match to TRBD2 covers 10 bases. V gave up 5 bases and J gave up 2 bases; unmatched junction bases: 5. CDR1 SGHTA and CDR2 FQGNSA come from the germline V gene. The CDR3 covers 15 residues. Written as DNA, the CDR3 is TGTGCCAGCAGCCCTTGGACTAGCGGACAAGAGACCCAGTACTTC. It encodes CASSPWTSGQETQYF.

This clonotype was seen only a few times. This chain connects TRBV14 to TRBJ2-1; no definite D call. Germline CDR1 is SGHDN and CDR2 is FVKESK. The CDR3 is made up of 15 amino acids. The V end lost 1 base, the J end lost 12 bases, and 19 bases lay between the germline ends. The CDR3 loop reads CASSQVLGSGLGQFF. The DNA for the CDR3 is TGTGCCAGCAGCCAAGTGCTCGGATCGGGTCTGGGGCAGTTCTTC.

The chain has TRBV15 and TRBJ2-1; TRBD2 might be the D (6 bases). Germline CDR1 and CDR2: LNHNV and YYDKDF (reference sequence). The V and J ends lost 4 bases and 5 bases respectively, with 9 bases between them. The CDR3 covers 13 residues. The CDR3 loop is CATSKGLNNEQFF. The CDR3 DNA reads TGTGCCACCAGCAAGGGACTCAACAATGAGCAGTTCTTC.

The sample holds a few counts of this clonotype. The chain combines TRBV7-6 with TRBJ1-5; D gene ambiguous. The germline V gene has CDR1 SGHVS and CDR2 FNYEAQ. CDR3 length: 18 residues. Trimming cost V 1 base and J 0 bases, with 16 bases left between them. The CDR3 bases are TGTGCCAGCAGCTTAGGAGTGACGGTACAATATAGCAATCAGCCCCAGCATTTT. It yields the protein CASSLGVTVQYSNQPQHF.

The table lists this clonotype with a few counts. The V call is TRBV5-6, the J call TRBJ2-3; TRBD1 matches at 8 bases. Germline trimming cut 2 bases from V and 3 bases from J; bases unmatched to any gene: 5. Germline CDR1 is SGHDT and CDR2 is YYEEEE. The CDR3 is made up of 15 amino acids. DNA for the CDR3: TGTGCCAGCAGCTTTTGGCAGGGGGCAACAGATACGCAGTATTTT. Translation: CASSFWQGATDTQYF.

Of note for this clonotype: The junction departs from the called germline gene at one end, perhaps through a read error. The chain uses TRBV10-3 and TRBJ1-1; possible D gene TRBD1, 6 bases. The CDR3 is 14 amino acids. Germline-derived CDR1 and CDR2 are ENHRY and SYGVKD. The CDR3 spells CATSDLGGGTEAFF. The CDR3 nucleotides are TGTGCCACCAGTGACCTCGGGGGCGGCACTGAAGCTTTCTTT.

The CDR3 sequence: CSVILPRNTGELFF. The DNA of the CDR3 is TGCAGCGTTATCCTACCACGGAACACCGGGGAGCTGTTTTTT. The V gene is TRBV29-1, the J gene TRBJ2-2; D is ambiguous. Trimming took 5 bases from V and 1 from J, leaving 11 bases between them. This CDR3 has 14 residues. The germline CDR1 and CDR2 sequences are SQVTM and ANQGSEA.

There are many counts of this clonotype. CDR3 amino acids: CASSLFSQAMNTEAFF. CDR3 nucleotide sequence: TGTGCCAGCAGCTTATTTTCCCAGGCCATGAACACTGAAGCTTTCTTT. The rearrangement joins TRBV7-2 to TRBJ1-1; D is ambiguous. The CDR3 runs to 16 residues. The germline CDR1 and CDR2 sequences are SGHTA and FQGNSA. Between the trimmed V and J ends, which lost 2 bases and 0 bases, there was a span of 13 bases.

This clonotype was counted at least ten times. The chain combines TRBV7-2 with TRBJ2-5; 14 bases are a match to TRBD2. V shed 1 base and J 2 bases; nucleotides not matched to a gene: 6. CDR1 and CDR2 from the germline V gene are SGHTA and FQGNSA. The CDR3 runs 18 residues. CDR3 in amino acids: CASSLEGLAGAPQETQYF. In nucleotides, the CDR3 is TGTGCCAGCAGCTTAGAGGGACTAGCGGGGGCCCCACAAGAGACCCAGTACTTC. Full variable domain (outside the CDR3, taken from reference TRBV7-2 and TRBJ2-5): GAGVSQSPSNKVTEKGKDVELRCDPISGHTALYWYRQSLGQGLEFLIYFQGNSAPDKSGLPSDRFSAERTGGSVSTLTIQRTQQEDSAVYLCASSLEGLAGAPQETQYFGPGTRLLVL.

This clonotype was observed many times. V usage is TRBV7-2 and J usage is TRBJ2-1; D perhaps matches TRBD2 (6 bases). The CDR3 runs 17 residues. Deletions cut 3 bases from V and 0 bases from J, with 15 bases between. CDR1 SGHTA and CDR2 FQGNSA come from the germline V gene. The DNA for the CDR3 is TGTGCCAGCAGCTTCCTGGGGGGACCTGACTCCTACAATGAGCAGTTCTTC. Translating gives CASSFLGGPDSYNEQFF.

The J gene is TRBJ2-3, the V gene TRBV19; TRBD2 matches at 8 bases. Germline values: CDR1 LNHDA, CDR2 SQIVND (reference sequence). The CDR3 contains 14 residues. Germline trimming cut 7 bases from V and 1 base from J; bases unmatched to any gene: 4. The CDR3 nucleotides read TGTGCCAGTAAAAGCGGGGGCCGCACAGATACGCAGTATTTT. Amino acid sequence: CASKSGGRTDTQYF.

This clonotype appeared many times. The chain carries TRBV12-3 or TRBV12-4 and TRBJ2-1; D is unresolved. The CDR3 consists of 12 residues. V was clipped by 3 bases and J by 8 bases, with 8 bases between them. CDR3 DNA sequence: TGTGCCAGCAGTTTTTCAGGCTATGAGCAGTTCTTC. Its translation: CASSFSGYEQFF.

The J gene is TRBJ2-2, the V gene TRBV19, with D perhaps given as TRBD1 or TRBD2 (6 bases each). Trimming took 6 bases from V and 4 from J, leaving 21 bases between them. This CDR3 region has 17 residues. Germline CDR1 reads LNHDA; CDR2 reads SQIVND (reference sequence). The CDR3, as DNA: TGTGCCAGTAGAACTCCGGGGGCCGGGATGGGCACCGGGGAGCTGTTTTTT. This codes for CASRTPGAGMGTGELFF.

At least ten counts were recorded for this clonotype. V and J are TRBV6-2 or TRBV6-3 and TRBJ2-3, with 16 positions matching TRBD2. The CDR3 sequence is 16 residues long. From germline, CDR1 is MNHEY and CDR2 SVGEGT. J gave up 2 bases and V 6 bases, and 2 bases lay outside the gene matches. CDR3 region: CASRGLAGGPTDTQYF. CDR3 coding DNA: TGTGCCAGCAGGGGACTAGCGGGGGGGCCCACAGATACGCAGTATTTT.

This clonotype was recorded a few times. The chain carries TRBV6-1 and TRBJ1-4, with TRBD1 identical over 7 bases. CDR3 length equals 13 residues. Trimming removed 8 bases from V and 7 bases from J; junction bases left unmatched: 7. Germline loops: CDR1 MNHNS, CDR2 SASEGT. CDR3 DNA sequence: TGTGCCAGCCAACAGGGGCGCCTTGAAAAACTGTTTTTT. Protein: CASQQGRLEKLFF.

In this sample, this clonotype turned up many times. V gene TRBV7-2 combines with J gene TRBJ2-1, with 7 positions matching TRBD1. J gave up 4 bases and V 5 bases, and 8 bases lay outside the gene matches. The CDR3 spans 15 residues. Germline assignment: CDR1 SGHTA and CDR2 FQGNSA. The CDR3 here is CASSPPEQGYNEQFF. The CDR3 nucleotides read TGTGCCAGCAGCCCCCCCGAACAGGGGTACAATGAGCAGTTCTTC.

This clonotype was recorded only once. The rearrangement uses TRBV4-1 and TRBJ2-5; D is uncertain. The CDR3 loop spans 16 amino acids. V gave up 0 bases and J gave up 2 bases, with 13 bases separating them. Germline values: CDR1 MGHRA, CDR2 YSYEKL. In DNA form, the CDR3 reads TGCGCCAGCAGCCAAGACCACCGGGTCTCACAAGAGACCCAGTACTTC. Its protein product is CASSQDHRVSQETQYF.

CDR3 sequence: CASGFSAPAHSSMNTEAFF. The CDR3 coding sequence is TGTGCTAGTGGTTTTTCAGCTCCCGCTCACAGCTCTATGAACACTGAAGCTTTCTTT. V and J are TRBV12-5 and TRBJ1-1; D is uncertain. V lost 3 bases to trimming and J lost 0 bases, with 23 bases between them. CDR1 LGHNT and CDR2 FRNRAP come from the germline V gene. The length of the CDR3 is 19 residues.

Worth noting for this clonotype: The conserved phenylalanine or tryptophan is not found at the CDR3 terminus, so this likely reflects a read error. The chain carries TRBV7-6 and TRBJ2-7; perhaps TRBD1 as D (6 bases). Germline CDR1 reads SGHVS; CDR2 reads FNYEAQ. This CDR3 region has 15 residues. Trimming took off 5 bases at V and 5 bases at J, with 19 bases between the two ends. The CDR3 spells CASSPSGDTLNEQYS. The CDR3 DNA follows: TGTGCCAGCAGCCCGTCCGGGGACACACTGAACGAGCAGTACTCC.

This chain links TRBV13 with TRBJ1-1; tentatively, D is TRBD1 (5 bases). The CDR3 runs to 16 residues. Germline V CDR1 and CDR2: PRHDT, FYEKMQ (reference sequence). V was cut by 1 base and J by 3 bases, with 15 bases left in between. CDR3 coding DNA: TGTGCCAGCAGCTTAGTGGGCAGGGAAGGGGACACTGAAGCTTTCTTT. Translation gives CASSLVGREGDTEAFF.

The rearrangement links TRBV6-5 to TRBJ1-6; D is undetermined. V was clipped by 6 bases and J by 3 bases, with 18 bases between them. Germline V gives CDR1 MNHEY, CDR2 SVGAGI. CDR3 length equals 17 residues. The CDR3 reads CASSHSTIPDYNSPLHF. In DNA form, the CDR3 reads TGTGCCAGCAGCCACTCCACGATCCCCGACTATAATTCACCCCTCCACTTT.

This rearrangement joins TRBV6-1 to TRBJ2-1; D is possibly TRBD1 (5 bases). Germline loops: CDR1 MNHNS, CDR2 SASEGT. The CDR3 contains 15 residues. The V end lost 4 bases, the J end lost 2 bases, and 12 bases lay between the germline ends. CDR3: CASSGKGLPYNEQFF. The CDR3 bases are TGTGCCAGCAGTGGGAAGGGGCTCCCCTACAATGAGCAGTTCTTC.

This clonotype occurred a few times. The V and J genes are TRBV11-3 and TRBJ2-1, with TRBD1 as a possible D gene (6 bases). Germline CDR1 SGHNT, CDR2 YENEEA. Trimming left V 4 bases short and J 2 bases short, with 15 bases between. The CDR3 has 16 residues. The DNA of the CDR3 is TGTGCCAGCAGCTCCTCCTTGGGGGCCCCCTACAATGAGCAGTTCTTC. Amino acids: CASSSSLGAPYNEQFF. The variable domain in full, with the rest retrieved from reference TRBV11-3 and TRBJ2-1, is EAGVVQSPRYKIIEKKQPVAFWCNPISGHNTLYWYLQNLGQGPELLIRYENEEAVDDSQLPKDRFSAERLKGVDSTLKIQPAELGDSAVYLCASSSSLGAPYNEQFFGPGTRLTVL.

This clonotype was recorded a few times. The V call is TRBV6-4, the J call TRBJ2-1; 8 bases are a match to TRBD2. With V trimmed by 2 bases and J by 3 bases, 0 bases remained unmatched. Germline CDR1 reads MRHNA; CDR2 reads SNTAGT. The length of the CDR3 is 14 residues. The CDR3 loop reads CASSDGTSYNEQFF. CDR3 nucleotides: TGTGCCAGCAGTGACGGGACTAGCTACAATGAGCAGTTCTTC.